This T cell receptor (beta chain) was sequenced in a study of graft-versus-host responses after intestinal transplantation. The wider study: Transplants were multivisceral, liver-intestinal, or isolated intestinal. Among the recipients, all got anti-thymocyte globulin induction and then tacrolimus and steroids for about three years. Notes on the study in general: The presence of high graft-versus-host to host-versus-graft clonal ratios in allografts characterized patients with graft-donor T cell macrochimerism.

A remark on this clone: Its antigen remains unknown.

Repertoires were generated with immunoSEQ multiplex PCR, while TCRdb's copy carries only in-frame clones and drops some. The repertoire holds tens of thousands of clones, with about 90% as singletons. This receptor was obtained from a human donor who was the organ donor for an intestinal transplant. Sequencing was performed on unstimulated CD4+ T cells sorted from spleen or lymph node cells, taken before transplant.

CDR3 DNA sequence: TGTGCCAGCAGCGGCAGATATAGCGGGAGGAATGATGGGAACATTCAGTACTTC. Its protein product is CASSGRYSGRNDGNIQYF. The chain carries TRBV7-2 and TRBJ2-4; 10 bases are shared with TRBD2. Germline V gene sequence: CDR1 SGHTA, CDR2 FQGNSA. The CDR3 is 18 amino acids. With 5 bases clipped from V and 7 bases from J, the junction kept 17 bases outside the gene matches.